What follows is one TCR beta chain and its context. This clonotype was seen ten or more times. This clone's antigen is unknown. There are no base qualities to consult, and no much larger clone falls within one base. Separate amplification of TCR alpha and beta chain libraries was performed from the second PCR step onward. CMV status of each donor was established by measuring IFNgamma production from CD4+ T cells after fresh PBMCs were stimulated overnight with CMV viral lysate. Miltenyi beads were used first to positively select CD4 T cells, and CD8 T cells were then positively selected from the CD4-negative fraction. Cells stained for CD3, CD4, CD8, CD45RA, CD27 and a live/dead dye were sorted on a BD Aria II into four subsets by CD45RA and CD27. A few healthy volunteers provided blood, and each donor's sample was split into CD4 and CD8 T cells and then further divided into four differentiation subsets. Roughly 0.11 L of peripheral blood was drawn per donor, and PBMC were isolated by Ficoll-Paque PLUS density-gradient centrifugation. After sorting, cells were lysed in RLT buffer, RNA was extracted using a Qiagen RNeasy kit, and the extracted RNA was stored at -80 degrees C.

To prepare the library, UMI-ligation and nested PCR was applied. The beta constant-region primer was an equimolar mix of two oligonucleotides covering both TRBC1 and TRBC2. A single-stranded oligonucleotide carrying the SP2 primer and a 12-nucleotide UMI was ligated to the 3' end of the cDNA by T4 RNA ligase 1. Four rounds of PCR, combining the SP2 primer with nested alpha and beta constant-region primers, were used to amplify the ligated cDNA. The ligation reaction was kept at 16 degrees C for about 19-25 hours. To avoid over-amplification, PCR2 was usually performed as a SYBR Green qPCR and halted once a predetermined threshold was reached. All purifications after the first were performed with Agencourt AMPure XP magnetic beads. Libraries were quantified by Qubit and checked on a TapeStation, with a main peak expected near 650 bp. Sequencing of the pooled libraries was done on an Illumina MiSeq using v2 2x251 paired-end kits, which typically yielded roughly 1-2.1 million reads per sample. Each sample was pooled at about 4 nM, and about 5-8% PhiX was included to help cluster recognition. The authors' pipeline ran thus. Using tag matching that tolerated one base-pair mismatch, Decombinator assigned V and J genes to FASTQ reads that had been processed by Demultiplexor. UMIs were used by Collapsinator to correct both sequencing errors and frequency errors arising from PCR heterogeneity. TCRs were translated and CDR3s were extracted from the conserved cysteine to the FGXG phenylalanine by CDR3Translator, with non-productive sequences being flagged. Gini, Shannon entropy and inverse Simpson indices were calculated on repertoires that had been subsampled to equal numbers of UMI-defined TCRs. Clonotype abundance distributions were fitted to a power law by maximum likelihood within the linear range. When run on a single naive CD8 sample, MIGEC and the pipeline yielded similar UMI counts, similar unique TCR numbers and similar clonal distributions. A set of several thousand CMV-associated CDR3 sequences, compiled from VDJdb and a published dataset, was used to search the repertoires. TCRdb handled the public reads itself, with Q25 trimming in fastp and clone calling in MiXCR, and kept productive beta chains. Every CDR3 protein is listed once, alongside the most common genes and DNA of its rows. These V and J calls originate from TCRdb's pipeline instead of the authors' own analysis. A total of 100,000 or so distinct CDR3 sequences appear in this sample, 7% of them only once. Over 1.5% of the sample lies in the top ten.

Looking up the germline V gene (reference sequence) yields CDR1 LGHDT and CDR2 YNNKEL. The CDR3 has 12 amino acids, counting the end cysteine and phenylalanine. CDR3 DNA only is kept here, 36 bases in frame from base 1. The data belong to a study of naive and memory T cell subsets (dated 2017 in TCRdb). Regarding the study in general: The study applied an open-source, UMI-based TCR alpha and beta sequencing pipeline to sorted naive and memory peripheral blood T cell subsets. The functional CMV T cell responses agreed completely with IgG serology results. RNA was DNase-treated and reverse transcribed with TCR constant-region primers, mostly using SuperScript III.

Here is what the overall study found, with its caveats: The repertoire findings for the naive and memory subsets could not be validated against a ground truth, as none was available. In both CD4 and CD8 cells, the Gini index increased while Shannon and inverse Simpson diversity decreased from naive through CM, EM and EMRA. A clonotype was defined as a single alpha or beta chain sequence rather than as a paired alpha/beta receptor. TCR abundance followed a power law with an exponent that was different for naive and memory subsets but consistent across the three individuals. Once error correction was done, more than 90% of naive TCR sequences showed up just once, which made the naive abundance distributions much steeper than those of the memory subsets. RNA-based TCR counts may be influenced by expression changes linked to T cell activation and differentiation.

The chain is made from TRBV3-1 and TRBJ1-5; 7 middle bases align to TRBD1. Sequenced: central memory CD4+ T cells from blood. Explained via the paper, the cell subset or site label denotes: central memory, CD45RA- CD27+. This sequence was found in a human donor in good health. The CDR3 sequence is CAGQYSNQPQHF. The nucleotide sequence reads TGTGCGGGACAGTATAGCAATCAGCCCCAGCATTTT.